These 18 T cell receptor beta chains came from one sample sequenced in a study of control samples from healthy donors and cancer patients. Clones were read by immunoSEQ multiplex PCR, and TCRdb kept only the in-frame ones, dropping some. The sample contains 40,000 to 45,000 clones, approximately 70% of which appear only once. Sequenced input: formalin-fixed, paraffin-embedded tissue. The receptors here all came from a male donor with melanoma.

This clone was detected only a few times. The chain couples TRBV6-1 to TRBJ1-6; D call uncertain. Germline V gene sequence: CDR1 MNHNS, CDR2 SASEGT. V lost 2 bases, J lost 13 bases, and 9 bases lay in between. This CDR3 spans 12 amino acids. For the CDR3, the DNA is TGTGCCAGCAGTGAAAGGGCGCAGCCCCTCCACTTT. Residues: CASSERAQPLHF.

At least ten counts were recorded for this clone. The chain is built from TRBV10-3 and TRBJ2-5; TRBD2 aligns across 11 bases. The germline V gene encodes CDR1 ENHRY and CDR2 SYGVKD. The CDR3 sequence is 16 residues long. V trimming: 3 bases; J trimming: 4 bases; junction bases outside the gene matches: 7. This CDR3 is CAISDSRLAGGETQYF. The CDR3 DNA is TGTGCCATCAGTGATTCCCGCCTAGCGGGAGGAGAGACCCAGTACTTC.

The genes are TRBV19 and TRBJ2-7; the D gene could be TRBD1 or TRBD2 (5 bases each). The CDR3 contains 15 residues. With 4 bases removed from V and 5 bases from J, the gap between germline ends came to 18 bases. CDR1 is LNHDA, CDR2 SQIVND, per germline (reference sequence). CDR3 DNA: TGTGCCAGTAGTAAAGGGACGGGGATTTCCGACGAGCAGTACTTC. Protein: CASSKGTGISDEQYF.

The chain joins TRBV28 to TRBJ1-4; no firm D call. The CDR3 contains 14 residues. V dropped 5 bases and J dropped 5 bases, with 12 bases sitting between them. Germline CDR1 reads MDHEN; CDR2 reads SYDVKM. CDR3 in amino acids: CASSAHGPNEKLFF. The DNA for the CDR3 is TGTGCCAGCAGTGCCCACGGACCCAATGAAAAACTGTTTTTT.

The chain is built from TRBV10-3 and TRBJ2-1, with 8 nucleotides matching TRBD2. V was pared by 2 bases and J by 5 bases, with 5 bases of the junction left unmatched. Germline V lookup: CDR1 ENHRY, CDR2 SYGVKD. There are 15 residues in the CDR3. The CDR3 protein is CAISERSGSNNEQFF. CDR3 in DNA: TGTGCCATCAGTGAGAGAAGCGGGAGTAACAATGAGCAGTTCTTC.

The V gene is TRBV19, the J gene TRBJ2-5; 7 positions agree with TRBD1. With 6 bases clipped from V and 3 bases from J, the junction kept 10 bases outside the gene matches. The CDR3 loop spans 15 amino acids. Germline V gene data show CDR1 as LNHDA and CDR2 as SQIVND (reference sequence). The CDR3 DNA sequence: TGTGCCAGTAGGAGTCACGACAGGGCGAAAGAGACCCAGTACTTC. Protein sequence: CASRSHDRAKETQYF.

This chain links TRBV7-2 with TRBJ1-1; D remains unclear. The V gene's germline CDR1 is SGHTA and CDR2 FQGNSA. This CDR3 has 15 residues. Trimming pared 2 bases from V and 6 bases from J, leaving 16 bases between. CDR3 in amino acids: CASSLPRGGKPEAFF. In nucleotides, the CDR3 is TGTGCCAGCAGCTTACCCCGGGGAGGGAAACCTGAAGCTTTCTTT.

V usage is TRBV18 and J usage is TRBJ1-5; D ambiguous. V was clipped by 3 bases and J by 2 bases, with 5 bases between them. This CDR3 spans 13 amino acids. Germline V gene data show CDR1 as KGHSH and CDR2 as LQKENI. This CDR3 is CASSPEGNQPQHF. DNA for the CDR3: TGTGCCAGCTCACCGGAGGGCAATCAGCCCCAGCATTTT.

The chain joins TRBV2 to TRBJ2-7, with 8 positions matching TRBD1. The germline V gene encodes CDR1 SNHLY and CDR2 FYNNEI. V lost 4 bases, J lost 6 bases, and 8 bases stayed unmatched. The CDR3 covers 14 residues. This chain's CDR3 is CASSGGQGLGEQYF. The CDR3 coding sequence is TGTGCCAGCAGTGGCGGACAGGGTCTCGGCGAGCAGTACTTC.

The table lists this clone with a few counts. V gene TRBV18 combines with J gene TRBJ2-3, with TRBD2 matching 8 bases. The CDR3 loop spans 16 amino acids. Trimming cost V 1 base and J 2 bases; bases outside gene matches: 5. CDR1 and CDR2 (germline): KGHSH, LQKENI. The CDR3 DNA sequence: TGTGCCAGCTCACCACTCGGGACTAGACTCACAGATACGCAGTATTTT. It translates to CASSPLGTRLTDTQYF.

This clone was detected once. This chain uses TRBV11-2 with TRBJ2-6; the D is unclear. The CDR3 runs 15 residues. Trimming shortened V by 6 bases and J by 2 bases, and 11 bases separated the two germline ends. The germline V gene has CDR1 SGHAT and CDR2 FQNNGV. CDR3 DNA: TGTGCCAGCAGACGCGAAGGGACTGGGGCCAACGTCCTGACTTTC. Its protein is CASRREGTGANVLTF.

This clone was seen a single time. The CDR3, as DNA: TGTGCCAGCAGCACCAGCCGAGGAGGGTACGAGCAGTACTTC. Translated, it gives CASSTSRGGYEQYF. The J gene is TRBJ2-7, the V gene TRBV21-1; the D call of TRBD2 is as the table states it, not checked on the DNA. TRBV21-1 is termed a pseudogene. The CDR3 runs 14 residues.

The V call is TRBV14, the J call TRBJ1-4; D is unresolved. V was pared by 4 bases and J by 6 bases, with 12 bases between. This CDR3 spans 14 amino acids. CDR1 SGHDN and CDR2 FVKESK come from the germline V gene. The CDR3 spells CASSRDGGHEKLFF. The CDR3 nucleotides are TGTGCCAGCAGCCGAGACGGAGGGCATGAAAAACTGTTTTTT.

Judged by abundance, this clone is medium-sized (0.01 to 0.1%). This chain links TRBV7-3 with TRBJ2-5; 9 positions agree with TRBD2. This CDR3 region has 17 residues. Germline CDR1 SGHTA, CDR2 FQGTGA. Trimming took 2 bases from V and 5 from J; bases not matched to a gene: 12. The CDR3 region is CASSLGLAGSAGETQYF. The DNA of the CDR3 is TGTGCCAGCAGCTTAGGGCTAGCGGGATCTGCTGGGGAGACCCAGTACTTC.

CDR3 bases: TGTGCCAGCAGCCCCGACACCTACAGCACAGATACGCAGTATTTT. The encoded protein is CASSPDTYSTDTQYF. The J gene is TRBJ2-3, the V gene TRBV7-3; the D is unclear. Germline assignment: CDR1 SGHTA and CDR2 FQGTGA. Between the trimmed V and J ends, which lost 5 bases and 0 bases, there was a span of 12 bases. The CDR3 is 15 amino acids. Looking up the rest from reference TRBV7-3 and TRBJ2-3 gives the full variable domain: GAGVSQTPSNKVTEKGKYVELRCDPISGHTALYWYRQSLGQGPEFLIYFQGTGAADDSGLPNDRFFAVRPEGSVSTLKIQRTERGDSAVYLCASSPDTYSTDTQYFGPGTRLTVL.

This clone was seen a few times. This chain links TRBV19 with TRBJ2-1, with D possibly matching TRBD1 (5 bases). Trimming left V 4 bases short and J 2 bases short, with 18 bases between. CDR1 and CDR2 from the germline V gene are LNHDA and SQIVND (reference sequence). The CDR3 is 17 residues long. The CDR3 nucleotides read TGTGCCAGTAGTACACAGGCGCCTTCCGGCCCCTACAATGAGCAGTTCTTC. Protein product: CASSTQAPSGPYNEQFF.

The chain recombines TRBV3-1 (or the pseudogene TRBV3-2) with TRBJ1-1; D is unclear. CDR3 length: 15 amino acids. In germline, CDR1 is LGHDT, CDR2 YNNKEL (reference sequence). V gave up 3 bases and J gave up 1 base, with 12 bases separating them. As DNA, the CDR3 is TGTGCCAGCAGCCAGGCTGGAATGACGAACACTGAAGCTTTCTTT. Translated, it gives CASSQAGMTNTEAFF.

This clone was seen a handful of times. The chain carries TRBV29-1 and TRBJ2-5; D remains unclear. The CDR3 loop spans 11 amino acids. Per germline, CDR1 SQVTM and CDR2 ANQGSEA. Trimming left V 7 bases short and J 5 bases short, with 11 bases between. The CDR3 bases are TGCAGCGCCTTGGACGGCGAGACCCAGTACTTC. Its protein is CSALDGETQYF.